Listed below are T cell receptor beta chains from one sample, sequenced in a study of beta chain features in type 1 diabetes. Measured with immunoSEQ multiplex PCR; TCRdb has only the in-frame clones, and not every one. This repertoire shows 500,000 to 650,000 clones, about an eighth found once; its top ten account for around 0.12%. Sample: naive CD4+ T cells from blood. The origin of the receptors is a man aged 25 to 45 with type 1 diabetes. The CDR3 runs from the conserved cysteine through the conserved F or W. The D gene is left open where the match is weak. Some rows have no size entry. The others give once, few or many, or a class for an expanded clone.

>TRBJ1-1|TRBV27|NA|TRBD1
TGTGCCAGCAGTTTATTGGGACAGGGGCACCAGAACACTGAAGCTTTCTTT
CASSLLGQGHQNTEAFF
>TRBJ1-5|TRBV28|NA|NA
TGTGCCACCCAATGGGGGGGGGATTCGCAGCCCCAGCATTTT
CATQWGGDSQPQHF
>TRBJ1-2|TRBV15|few|NA
TGTGCCACCAGCAGAGATCTGGGGAACTATGGCTACACCTTC
CATSRDLGNYGYTF
>TRBJ2-7|TRBV28|NA|NA
TGTGCCAGCAGTTTAATCGCCGACAAGCACTCCTACGAGCAGTACTTC
CASSLIADKHSYEQYF
>TRBJ2-7|TRBV6-5|few|TRBD1
TGTGCCAGCAGTCGGACAGGGGAGCAGTACTTC
CASSRTGEQYF
>TRBJ1-4|TRBV27|few|NA
TGTGCCAGCAGTCCCTCCTTCGAAGCAAAACTGTTTTTT
CASSPSFEAKLFF
>TRBJ2-5|TRBV4-1|NA|TRBD2
TGCGCCAGCAGCCCCCCGGGGACTAGCGGGGGAAAAGAGACCCAGTACTTC
CASSPPGTSGGKETQYF
>TRBJ1-4|TRBV5-4|NA|NA
TGTGCCAGCAGCAACCGGGACTTCAATCCGGGTGAAAAACTGTTTTTT
CASSNRDFNPGEKLFF
>TRBJ2-1|TRBV7-2|few|TRBD2
TGTGCCAGCAGCTTAGCCCGGCTAGCGGGGGGGCGGCGCTCCTACAATGAGCAGTTCTTC
CASSLARLAGGRRSYNEQFF
>TRBJ1-2|TRBV5-4|NA|NA
TGTGCCAGCAGCCCCTATGGGGGTCGAGGCTACACCTTC
CASSPYGGRGYTF
>TRBJ2-7|TRBV6-1|few|TRBD2
TGTGCCAGCACTCCCGGGACTAGTCGTGGCGAGCAGTACTTC
CASTPGTSRGEQYF
>TRBJ1-5|TRBV6-6|NA|TRBD1
TGTGCCAGCAGATACTCCGGGACAGGGGATCAGCCCCAGCATTTT
CASRYSGTGDQPQHF
>TRBJ1-2|TRBV6-5|NA|NA
TGTGCCAGCAGTTACGATGCTAACTATGGCTACACCTTC
CASSYDANYGYTF
>TRBJ2-6|TRBV7-2|few|NA
TGTGCCAGCAGCTTCTTACAGGGTATCCCAGCCAACGTCCTGACTTTC
CASSFLQGIPANVLTF
>TRBJ1-1|TRBV29-1|NA|NA
TGCAGCGTATGGGGCCTTAGGAACACTGAAGCTTTCTTT
CSVWGLRNTEAFF
>TRBJ2-2|TRBV18|few|NA
TGTGCCAGCTCACAGGACGCCGGCACCGGGGAGCTGTTTTTT
CASSQDAGTGELFF
>TRBJ1-4|TRBV7-2|NA|TRBD1
TGTGCCAGCAGCTTAGCACAGGGGACCACTAATGAAAAACTGTTTTTT
CASSLAQGTTNEKLFF
>TRBJ2-1|TRBV29-1|few|TRBD2
TGCAGCGTTGCCGGGACTAGCGGGGGAAGCTCCTACAATGAGCAGTTCTTC
CSVAGTSGGSSYNEQFF